The entry that follows covers one T cell receptor (beta chain) sequence. Clones were read by immunoSEQ multiplex PCR, and TCRdb kept only the in-frame ones, dropping some. In the table there are 350,000 to 400,000 clones, 91% of which are singletons. This record belongs to a study of blood T cell repertoires in COVID-19. The sequencing sample was made of PBMCs or T cells enriched from blood (not recorded which). The sequence was obtained from a woman in her thirties or forties who had been exposed to COVID-19.

The CDR3 protein is CASSQDLRAGELFF. CDR3 bases: TGTGCCAGCAGCCAAGATCTCCGAGCCGGGGAGCTGTTTTTT. The V gene is TRBV14, the J gene TRBJ2-2, with D uncertain. CDR1 and CDR2 (germline): SGHDN, FVKESK. The length of the CDR3 is 14 residues. Trimming took 0 bases from V and 6 from J, leaving 8 bases between them.